The 12 T cell receptor beta chains presented below share a single source sample, sequenced in a study of T cells in localized non-small cell lung cancer (dated by TCRdb to the early 2020s). Library preparation used the immunoSEQ multiplex PCR assay. As stored in TCRdb, this immuneACCESS dataset retains in-frame rearrangements with V and J assigned. A fraction of the clones does not appear; measured against another copy, unresolved V genes explain less than half of the discrepancy, and the remainder lacks a known reason. This sample gives about 25,000 clones in total; about 91% of them show up just once. Of the sample, under 10% falls within the top ten clones. This specimen was peripheral blood mononuclear cells, taken before any cancer treatment. All receptors derive from a woman between 40 and 69 years old with stage III lung adenocarcinoma.

The sample holds a few counts of this clone. This sequence joins TRBV6-5 and TRBJ1-1; possibly TRBD1 for D (5 bases). The CDR3 length is 14 residues. The V end lost 2 bases, the J end lost 7 bases, and 14 bases lay between the germline ends. CDR1 MNHEY and CDR2 SVGAGI come from the germline V gene. The CDR3 sequence is CASSYQSGDCEAFF. In DNA, the CDR3 is TGTGCCAGCAGTTACCAGTCCGGGGACTGTGAAGCTTTCTTT.

The chain joins TRBV5-1 to TRBJ1-3; tentative D call: TRBD1 (5 bases). CDR1 and CDR2 (germline): SGHRS, YFSETQ. Trimming removed 4 bases from V and 0 bases from J, with 20 bases in between. This CDR3 has 18 residues. CDR3 loop: CASSGGDGVGDSGNTIYF. The CDR3 DNA is TGCGCCAGCAGCGGAGGGGATGGGGTCGGAGACTCTGGAAACACCATATATTTT.

The genes are TRBV11-2 and TRBJ1-1; 7 bases fit TRBD1. The germline V gene has CDR1 SGHAT and CDR2 FQNNGV. This CDR3 has 16 residues. With 1 base clipped from V and 5 bases from J, the junction kept 10 bases outside the gene matches. DNA of the CDR3: TGTGCCAGCAGCTTAGCAGGACGACAGGGAGGAACTGAAGCTTTCTTT. It translates to CASSLAGRQGGTEAFF.

V and J are TRBV29-1 and TRBJ1-5; D not certain. CDR3 size: 13 residues. Germline V gives CDR1 SQVTM, CDR2 ANQGSEA. V was cut by 4 bases and J by 1 base, with 8 bases left in between. CDR3 amino acids: CSVAGGSNQPQHF. The CDR3 DNA is TGCAGCGTTGCGGGAGGGAGCAATCAGCCCCAGCATTTT.

This chain uses TRBV19 with TRBJ2-7; the D gene is possibly TRBD2 (5 bases). CDR1 is LNHDA, CDR2 SQIVND, per germline (reference sequence). The germline V and J ends were trimmed by 3 bases and 6 bases, with 12 bases remaining between them. This CDR3 comprises 13 residues. CDR3 amino acids: CASSMGEAREQYF. The DNA of the CDR3 is TGTGCCAGTAGTATGGGAGAAGCCCGCGAGCAGTACTTC.

As regards this clone: At the DNA level, this CDR3 is encoded by other sequences in the same sample as well. The V call is TRBV9, the J call TRBJ1-2; the D is unclear. This CDR3 spans 14 amino acids. CDR1 is SGDLS and CDR2 is YYNGEE in the germline V gene. V was cut by 0 bases and J by 2 bases, with 8 bases left in between. CDR3 residues: CASSVVGGNYGYTF. The CDR3 nucleotides read TGTGCCAGCAGCGTAGTAGGCGGAAACTATGGCTACACCTTC.

This clone has a handful of counts. The chain joins TRBV5-4 to TRBJ1-1; 11 nucleotides align to TRBD1. This CDR3 comprises 14 residues. With 4 bases clipped from V and 3 bases from J, the junction kept 2 bases outside the gene matches. Germline V CDR1 and CDR2: SGHNT, YYREEE (reference sequence). CDR3 DNA sequence: TGTGCCAGCAGCCGGACAGGGGGCCACACTGAAGCTTTCTTT. Translation gives CASSRTGGHTEAFF.

The J gene is TRBJ2-6, the V gene TRBV13; 12 bases are shared with TRBD2. This CDR3 is 19 amino acids long. Losses at the gene ends were 5 bases for V and 0 bases for J; bases not matched to a gene: 8. Looked up from germline, CDR1 is PRHDT and CDR2 is FYEKMQ (reference sequence). The CDR3 DNA reads TGTGCCAGCAGCCAGCCTAGCGGGGGGGAATTCTCTGGGGCCAACGTCCTGACTTTC. The encoded protein is CASSQPSGGEFSGANVLTF.

This clone came up a few times. The chain employs TRBV7-6 and TRBJ1-6, with 10 nucleotides matching TRBD1. V was pared by 4 bases and J by 7 bases, with 10 bases of the junction left unmatched. The CDR3 is 17 residues long. CDR1 is SGHVS, CDR2 FNYEAQ, per germline. CDR3 DNA: TGTGCCAGCAGCTCCGACAGGACAGGGGGTAACAATTCACCCCTCCACTTT. It yields the protein CASSSDRTGGNNSPLHF.

The CDR3 region has the DNA TGCGCCAGCAGCTCCGGGACCGACATAGGTGGCTACACCTTC. Translating gives CASSSGTDIGGYTF. The J gene is TRBJ1-2, the V gene TRBV5-1, with D tentatively TRBD1 (5 bases). There are 14 residues in the CDR3. From germline, CDR1 is SGHRS and CDR2 YFSETQ. V was pared by 3 bases and J by 7 bases, with 16 bases between.

The chain couples TRBV6-5 to TRBJ1-5; D unresolved. This CDR3 comprises 14 residues. Trimming removed 6 bases from V and 0 bases from J, with 9 bases in between. In germline, CDR1 is MNHEY, CDR2 SVGAGI. The CDR3 region is CASSPDYSNQPQHF. CDR3 coding DNA: TGTGCCAGCAGCCCAGACTATAGCAATCAGCCCCAGCATTTT.

The chain uses TRBV6-5 and TRBJ2-7; D may be TRBD2 (6 bases). CDR1 MNHEY and CDR2 SVGAGI come from the germline V gene. V lost 2 bases and J lost 4, with 12 bases in between. The CDR3 runs 14 residues. The CDR3 nucleotides are TGTGCCAGCAGTTACGGGGGGACTCCTTACGAGCAGTACTTC. It encodes CASSYGGTPYEQYF.